The T cell receptor (beta chain) described here comes from a study of T cells after posttransplantation cyclophosphamide. Study-wide results and limits: Donor CD8+ memory clones often dominated recipient blood repertoires at later times. TRB clonality was highly associated with recipient CMV seropositivity and reactivation. Blood and skin or GI T cell repertoires showed limited TRB overlap.

The data were produced by immunoSEQ multiplex PCR, yet TCRdb's version contains in-frame clones alone and is incomplete. The sample has about 7,300 clones; 75% to 95% are singletons. This clone was seen just once. Antigen specificity is unknown. The ends were cut back, 5 bases at V and 4 bases at J, with 17 bases in the middle. The CDR3 runs 15 residues. Germline loops: CDR1 LNHDA, CDR2 SQIVND (reference sequence). Peripheral blood was collected from the related graft donor on the marrow donation day. The source is a woman in her forties or fifties in good health and a related stem cell transplant donor. This sequence joins TRBV19 and TRBJ1-2; D gene uncertain. Sequencing was performed on CD4+ T cells sorted from blood. CDR3 residues: CASSHSATRGYGYTF. The DNA for the CDR3 is TGTGCCAGTAGTCACTCAGCCACGCGGGGCTATGGCTACACCTTC.